This T cell receptor beta chain comes out of a study of blood T cell repertoires in COVID-19. Study summary: The study drew acute and convalescent COVID-19 samples from the United States, Italy and Spain.

J gave up 5 bases and V 4 bases, and 6 bases lay outside the gene matches. Germline CDR1 and CDR2: SGHVS and FQNEAQ. The CDR3 is 15 residues long. This table comes from immunoSEQ multiplex PCR, and its TCRdb copy is limited to in-frame clones, with some not included. The profile shows about 250,000 clones, 70% to 90% of them singletons. Grouping used clinical history reported by participants in a survey and questionnaire. This clonotype originated in a woman aged 50 to 65 with acute COVID-19. The sequenced sample was PBMCs or T cells enriched from blood (not recorded which). The chain links TRBV7-8 to TRBJ2-2; 8 bases match TRBD1. CDR3 DNA: TGTGCCAGCAGCTCAGGACAGGGTTTGACCGGGGAGCTGTTTTTT. Translating it yields CASSSGQGLTGELFF. The full variable domain, in which reference TRBV7-8 and TRBJ2-2 provide the parts outside the CDR3, is GAGVSQSPRYKVAKRGQDVALRCDPISGHVSLFWYQQALGQGPEFLTYFQNEAQLDKSGLPSDRFFAERPEGSVSTLKIQRTQQEDSAVYLCASSSGQGLTGELFFGEGSRLTVL.